This T cell receptor beta chain was sequenced in a study of blood T cell repertoires in COVID-19. Study overall: Samples came from the United States, Italy and Spain, spanning acute and convalescent COVID-19. The cDNA or gDNA used as material had been derived from T cells, B-cell-depleted T cells, or PBMCs.

This CDR3 comprises 15 residues. Germline assignment: CDR1 SGHTA and CDR2 FQGNSA. With 4 bases clipped from V and 8 bases from J, the junction kept 7 bases outside the gene matches. Original data processing: Scientists estimated how many nucleated cells there were by amplifying reference gene primers. Repertoires were generated with immunoSEQ multiplex PCR, while TCRdb's copy carries only in-frame clones and drops some. V and J calls and clone size follow that table, whereas D and trimming were derived from the DNA. This sample has roughly 100,000 clones; approximately 89% occur once, and the top ten carry approximately 17%.

The receptor comes from a woman of 80 years or more in a cohort sampled during active COVID-19. The V and J genes are TRBV7-2 and TRBJ2-1, with 11 bases aligning to TRBD1. Sample: peripheral blood. The CDR3 region has the DNA TGTGCCAGCAGCTCCCGGACAGGGGGCTTCCATGAGCAGTTCTTC. Translating it yields CASSSRTGGFHEQFF.